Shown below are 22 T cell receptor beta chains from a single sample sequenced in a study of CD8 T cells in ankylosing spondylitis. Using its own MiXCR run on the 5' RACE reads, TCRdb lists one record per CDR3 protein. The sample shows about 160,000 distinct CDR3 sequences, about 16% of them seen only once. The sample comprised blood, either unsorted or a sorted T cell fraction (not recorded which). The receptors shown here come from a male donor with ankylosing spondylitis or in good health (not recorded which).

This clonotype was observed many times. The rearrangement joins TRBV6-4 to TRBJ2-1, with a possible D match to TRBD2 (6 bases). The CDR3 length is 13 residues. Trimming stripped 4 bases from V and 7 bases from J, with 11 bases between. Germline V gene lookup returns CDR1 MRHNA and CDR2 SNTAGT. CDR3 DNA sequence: TGTGCCAGCAGTGGGGGACTCTTAAATGAGCAGTTCTTC. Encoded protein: CASSGGLLNEQFF.

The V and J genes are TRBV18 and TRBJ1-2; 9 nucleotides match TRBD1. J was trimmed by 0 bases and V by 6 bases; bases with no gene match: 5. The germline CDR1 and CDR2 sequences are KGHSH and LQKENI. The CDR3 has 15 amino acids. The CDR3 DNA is TGTGCCAGCTCGCTTGGACAGGGGACTAACTATGGCTACACCTTC. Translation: CASSLGQGTNYGYTF. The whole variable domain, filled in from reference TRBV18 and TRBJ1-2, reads NAGVMQNPRHLVRRRGQEARLRCSPMKGHSHVYWYRQLPEEGLKFMVYLQKENIIDESGMPKERFSAEFPKEGPSILRIQQVVRGDSAAYFCASSLGQGTNYGYTFGSGTRLTVV.

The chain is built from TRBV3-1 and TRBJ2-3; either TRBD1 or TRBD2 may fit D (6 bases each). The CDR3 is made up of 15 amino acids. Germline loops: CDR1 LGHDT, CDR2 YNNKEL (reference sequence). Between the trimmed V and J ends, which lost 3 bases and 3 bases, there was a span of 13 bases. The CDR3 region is CASSQAKGGTDTQYF. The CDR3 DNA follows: TGTGCCAGCAGCCAGGCGAAAGGGGGGACAGATACGCAGTATTTT.

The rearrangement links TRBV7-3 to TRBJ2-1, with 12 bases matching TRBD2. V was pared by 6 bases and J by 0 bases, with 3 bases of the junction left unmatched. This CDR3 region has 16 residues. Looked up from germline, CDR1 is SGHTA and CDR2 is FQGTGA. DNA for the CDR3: TGTGCCAGCAGTCCTAGCGGGAGGGCCTCCTACAATGAGCAGTTCTTC. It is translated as CASSPSGRASYNEQFF.

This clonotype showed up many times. The CDR3, as DNA: TGTGCCAGCAGTTACTCCAGTTTTAACTATGGCTACACCTTC. It is translated as CASSYSSFNYGYTF. The chain has TRBV6-5 and TRBJ1-2, with D hard to call. Germline assignment: CDR1 MNHEY and CDR2 SVGAGI. The V end lost 0 bases, the J end lost 1 base, and 6 bases lay between the germline ends. This CDR3 is built from 14 residues.

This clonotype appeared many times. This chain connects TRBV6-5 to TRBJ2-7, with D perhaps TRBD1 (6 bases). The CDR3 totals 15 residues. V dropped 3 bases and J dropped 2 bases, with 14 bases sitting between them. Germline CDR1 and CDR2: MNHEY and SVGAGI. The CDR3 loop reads CASSYSYGDTYEQYF. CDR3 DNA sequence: TGTGCCAGCAGTTATTCCTACGGGGACACCTACGAGCAGTACTTC.

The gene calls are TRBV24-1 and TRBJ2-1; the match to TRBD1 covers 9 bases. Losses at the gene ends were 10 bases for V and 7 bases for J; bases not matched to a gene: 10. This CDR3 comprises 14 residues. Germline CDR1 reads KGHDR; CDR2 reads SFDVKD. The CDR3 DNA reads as TGTGCCACTACAGGGGGCTTCCCCCAAAATGAGCAGTTCTTC. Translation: CATTGGFPQNEQFF.

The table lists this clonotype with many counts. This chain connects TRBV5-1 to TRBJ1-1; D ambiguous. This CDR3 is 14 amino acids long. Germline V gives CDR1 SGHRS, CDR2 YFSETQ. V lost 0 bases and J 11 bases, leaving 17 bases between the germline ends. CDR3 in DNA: TGCGCCAGCAGCTTGGGTCCACGGGATCCATCCGCTTTCTTT. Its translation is CASSLGPRDPSAFF.

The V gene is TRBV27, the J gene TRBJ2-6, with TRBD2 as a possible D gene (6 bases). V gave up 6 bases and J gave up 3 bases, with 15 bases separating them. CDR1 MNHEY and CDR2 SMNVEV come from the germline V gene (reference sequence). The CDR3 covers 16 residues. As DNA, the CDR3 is TGTGCCAGCAGATCAGGAGGGGTGAGTGGGGCCAACGTCCTGACTTTC. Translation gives CASRSGGVSGANVLTF.

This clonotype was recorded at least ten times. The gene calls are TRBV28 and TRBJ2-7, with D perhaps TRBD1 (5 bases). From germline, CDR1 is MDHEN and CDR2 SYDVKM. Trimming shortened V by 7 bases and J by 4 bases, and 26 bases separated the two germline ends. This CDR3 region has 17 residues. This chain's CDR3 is CASTLRGRSTSAYEQYF. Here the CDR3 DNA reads TGTGCCAGCACCTTAAGGGGCAGGTCAACTTCCGCGTACGAGCAGTACTTC. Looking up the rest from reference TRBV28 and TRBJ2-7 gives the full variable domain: DVKVTQSSRYLVKRTGEKVFLECVQDMDHENMFWYRQDPGLGLRLIYFSYDVKMKEKGDIPEGYSVSREKKERFSLILESASTNQTSMYLCASTLRGRSTSAYEQYFGPGTRLTVT.

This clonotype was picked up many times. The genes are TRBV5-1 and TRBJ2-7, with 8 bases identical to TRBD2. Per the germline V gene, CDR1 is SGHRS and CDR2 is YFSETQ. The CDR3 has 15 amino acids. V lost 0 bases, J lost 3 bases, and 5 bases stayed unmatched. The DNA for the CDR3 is TGCGCCAGCAGCTTGGTCGCTAGCGGGCACTACGAGCAGTACTTC. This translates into CASSLVASGHYEQYF.

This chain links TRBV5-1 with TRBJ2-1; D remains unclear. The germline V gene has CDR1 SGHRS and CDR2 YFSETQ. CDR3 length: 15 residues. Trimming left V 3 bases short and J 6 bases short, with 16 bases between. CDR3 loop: CASSSLGPDVNEQFF. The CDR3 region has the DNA TGCGCCAGCAGCTCCCTCGGGCCGGACGTCAATGAGCAGTTCTTC.

The CDR3 sequence: CASSREQETQYF. Written as DNA, the CDR3 is TGTGCCAGCAGCAGGGAGCAAGAGACCCAGTACTTC. The rearrangement uses TRBV9 and TRBJ2-5, with D perhaps matching TRBD2 (5 bases). V was pared by 4 bases and J by 2 bases, with 6 bases between. The V gene's germline CDR1 is SGDLS and CDR2 YYNGEE. The CDR3 has 12 amino acids.

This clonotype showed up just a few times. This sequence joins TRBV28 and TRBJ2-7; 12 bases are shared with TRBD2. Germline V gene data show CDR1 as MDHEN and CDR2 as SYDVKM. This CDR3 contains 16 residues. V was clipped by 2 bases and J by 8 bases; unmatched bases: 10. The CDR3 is CASSLLGLAGPSKQYF. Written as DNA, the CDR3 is TGTGCCAGCAGTTTACTGGGACTAGCGGGCCCTAGTAAGCAGTACTTC.

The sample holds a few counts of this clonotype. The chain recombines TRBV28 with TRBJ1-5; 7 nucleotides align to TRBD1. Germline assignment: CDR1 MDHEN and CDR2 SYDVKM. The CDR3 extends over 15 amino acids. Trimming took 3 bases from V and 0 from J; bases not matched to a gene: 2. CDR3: CASSFGTASNQPQHF. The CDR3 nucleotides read TGTGCCAGCAGTTTTGGGACAGCTAGCAATCAGCCCCAGCATTTT.

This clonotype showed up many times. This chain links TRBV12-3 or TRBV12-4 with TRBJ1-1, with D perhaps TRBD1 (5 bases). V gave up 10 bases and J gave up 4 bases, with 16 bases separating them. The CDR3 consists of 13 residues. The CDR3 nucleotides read TGTGCCACAGCAGCAGGGATGGGCACTGAAGCTTTCTTT. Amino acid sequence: CATAAGMGTEAFF.

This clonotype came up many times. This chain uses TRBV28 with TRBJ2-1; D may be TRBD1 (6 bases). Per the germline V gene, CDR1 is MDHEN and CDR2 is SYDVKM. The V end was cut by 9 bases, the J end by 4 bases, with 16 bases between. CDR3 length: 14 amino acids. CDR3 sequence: CASEQGTRYNEQFF. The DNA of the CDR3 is TGTGCCAGTGAACAGGGTACTCGGTACAATGAGCAGTTCTTC.

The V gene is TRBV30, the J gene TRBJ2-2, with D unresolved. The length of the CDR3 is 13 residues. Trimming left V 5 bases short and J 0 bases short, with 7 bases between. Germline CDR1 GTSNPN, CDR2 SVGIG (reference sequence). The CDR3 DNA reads TGTGCCTGGGATAGGGCGAACACCGGGGAGCTGTTTTTT. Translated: CAWDRANTGELFF.

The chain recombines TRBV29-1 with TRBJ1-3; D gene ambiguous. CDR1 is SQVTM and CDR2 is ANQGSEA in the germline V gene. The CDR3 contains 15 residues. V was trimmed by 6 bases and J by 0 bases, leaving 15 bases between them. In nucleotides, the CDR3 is TGCAGCGTCCAGGACGCGGCCTACTCTGGAAACACCATATATTTT. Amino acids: CSVQDAAYSGNTIYF.

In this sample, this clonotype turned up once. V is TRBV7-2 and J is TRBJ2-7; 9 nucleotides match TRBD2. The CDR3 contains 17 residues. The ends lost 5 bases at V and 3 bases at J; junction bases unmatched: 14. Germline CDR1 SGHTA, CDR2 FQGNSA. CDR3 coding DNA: TGTGCCAGCAGCGCAGGTGGGACTAGCAAGTTCCGCTACGAGCAGTACTTC. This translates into CASSAGGTSKFRYEQYF.

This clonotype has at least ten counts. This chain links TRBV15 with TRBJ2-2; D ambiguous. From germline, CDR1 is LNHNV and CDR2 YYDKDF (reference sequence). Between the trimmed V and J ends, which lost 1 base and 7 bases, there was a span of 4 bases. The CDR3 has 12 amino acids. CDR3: CATSRVIGELFF. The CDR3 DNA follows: TGTGCCACCAGCAGAGTGATCGGGGAGCTGTTTTTT.

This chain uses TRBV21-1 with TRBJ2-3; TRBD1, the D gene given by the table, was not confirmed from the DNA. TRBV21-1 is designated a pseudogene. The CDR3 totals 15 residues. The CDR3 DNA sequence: TGTGCCAGCAGCTCAAGGGACGTCAGCCCAGATACGCAGTATTTT. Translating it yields CASSSRDVSPDTQYF.